Below are 15 T cell receptor beta chains sequenced from a single sample in a study of CD8 T cells in ankylosing spondylitis. Study-wide findings and caveats: Apparently characteristic of ankylosing spondylitis blood was a TCR beta motif (about eight highly homologous variants).

Using its own MiXCR run on the 5' RACE reads, TCRdb lists one record per CDR3 protein. The profile covers some 800,000 distinct CDR3 sequences, with over 9.5% appearing a single time and under 0.6% taken by the ten largest. For these TCRs, the target antigens are not known. The sequenced material came from blood, either unsorted or a sorted T cell fraction (not recorded which). The origin of the receptors is a male donor with ankylosing spondylitis.

This chain links TRBV20-1 with TRBJ2-7, with 7 bases matching TRBD2. With 4 bases clipped from V and 2 bases from J, the junction kept 14 bases outside the gene matches. The CDR3 runs to 16 residues. The V gene's germline CDR1 is DFQATT and CDR2 SNEGSKA (reference sequence). The CDR3 DNA is TGCAGTGCTACCCCTCGAGGGAGGGGAACGCCCTACGAGCAGTACTTC. Protein sequence: CSATPRGRGTPYEQYF.

The rearrangement uses TRBV2 and TRBJ2-5, with D uncertain. The V gene lost 4 bases and the J gene lost 7 bases, with 19 bases spanning the gap. This CDR3 has 15 residues. Germline V gives CDR1 SNHLY, CDR2 FYNNEI. The CDR3 region is CASSGRVQEKGTQYF. The DNA of the CDR3 is TGTGCCAGCAGTGGCCGGGTACAAGAGAAGGGGACCCAGTACTTC.

This chain uses TRBV7-2 with TRBJ2-7; D ambiguous. With 5 bases removed from V and 7 bases from J, the gap between germline ends came to 15 bases. The germline gives CDR1 SGHTA, CDR2 FQGNSA. CDR3 size: 13 residues. The CDR3 region has the DNA TGTGCCAGCAGCCATTTACCCCCTATAGAGCAGTACTTC. As protein: CASSHLPPIEQYF.

The table lists this clonotype with many counts. The chain is built from TRBV29-1 and TRBJ2-7; 10 bases agree with TRBD1. CDR1 and CDR2 (germline): SQVTM, ANQGSEA. The CDR3 totals 13 residues. The V gene end was trimmed by 7 bases and the J gene end by 3 bases; junction bases not matched to a gene: 6. CDR3 in DNA: TGCAGCGCCGAGGGACAGGGGAACTACGAGCAGTACTTC. Protein sequence: CSAEGQGNYEQYF.

This clonotype came up a few times. The CDR3 DNA is TGCAGTGCTAGGCGGGGTATCGCTGAAGCTTTCTTT. Its protein is CSARRGIAEAFF. The V and J genes are TRBV20-1 and TRBJ1-1; no firm D call. The CDR3 has 12 residues. Germline V gene data show CDR1 as DFQATT and CDR2 as SNEGSKA (reference sequence). V lost 3 bases to trimming and J lost 6 bases, with 11 bases between them.

The chain carries TRBV6-5 and TRBJ2-1, with D perhaps TRBD1 (6 bases). The CDR3 consists of 14 residues. The V end lost 2 bases, the J end lost 7 bases, and 12 bases lay between the germline ends. Looked up from germline, CDR1 is MNHEY and CDR2 is SVGAGI. CDR3 loop: CASSYIQGLNEQFF. The CDR3 DNA follows: TGTGCCAGCAGTTACATCCAGGGGCTGAATGAGCAGTTCTTC.

This clonotype was counted ten times or more. Mismatch with germline at one junction end may stem from a read error. This sequence joins TRBV5-1 and TRBJ2-7, with D possibly being TRBD1 (6 bases). The CDR3 loop spans 13 amino acids. Germline CDR1 is SGHRS and CDR2 is YFSETQ. In nucleotides, the CDR3 is TGTGCCAGCAGCCTTGGGCAGGGGAGCGAGCAGTACTTC. It specifies CASSLGQGSEQYF.

This clonotype has only a few counts. The rearrangement uses TRBV28 and TRBJ2-7; 13 positions match TRBD2. The trim removed 2 bases at V and 3 bases at J, leaving 7 bases unmatched. The CDR3 consists of 17 residues. CDR1 and CDR2 (germline): MDHEN, SYDVKM. As DNA, the CDR3 is TGTGCCAGCAGTTTACAACTAGCGGGGGGGTCCGTCTACGAGCAGTACTTC. This sequence encodes CASSLQLAGGSVYEQYF.

This clonotype has at least ten counts. This rearrangement joins TRBV10-3 to TRBJ2-7; no reliable D call. In germline, CDR1 is ENHRY, CDR2 SYGVKD. V lost 6 bases and J lost 3, with 12 bases in between. This CDR3 has 13 residues. The CDR3 here is CAIREDRVYEQYF. The CDR3 nucleotides read TGTGCCATCAGAGAGGATAGGGTCTACGAGCAGTACTTC.

The V gene is TRBV20-1, the J gene TRBJ2-1; TRBD2 aligns across 7 bases. From germline, CDR1 is DFQATT and CDR2 SNEGSKA (reference sequence). Trimming at V came to 3 bases and at J to 8 bases, leaving 13 bases not matched to a gene. The CDR3 is made up of 15 amino acids. The CDR3 loop is CSARVSGRIGDEQFF. The CDR3, as DNA: TGCAGTGCTAGGGTGTCCGGGAGGATTGGGGATGAGCAGTTCTTC.

V gene TRBV6-2 or TRBV6-3 combines with J gene TRBJ1-1, with D possibly matching TRBD1 (6 bases). The CDR3 contains 12 residues. Germline V gene data show CDR1 as MNHEY and CDR2 as SVGEGT. Deletions cut 0 bases from V and 11 bases from J, with 10 bases between. The CDR3 region has the DNA TGTGCCAGCAGTTACTCTGGGGGCTACGCTTTCTTT. Amino acids: CASSYSGGYAFF.

The gene calls are TRBV20-1 and TRBJ1-5, with D unresolved. Germline assignment: CDR1 DFQATT and CDR2 SNEGSKA (reference sequence). CDR3 length: 16 amino acids. Deletions cut 1 base from V and 1 base from J, with 14 bases between. The CDR3 DNA is TGCAGTGCTAGAGGGTACTTGGAGGTCAGCAATCAGCCCCAGCATTTT. Its protein product is CSARGYLEVSNQPQHF.

The table lists this clonotype with a few counts. The V call is TRBV11-2, the J call TRBJ2-2; 8 nucleotides agree with TRBD1. The ends lost 0 bases at V and 1 base at J; junction bases unmatched: 7. CDR3 length: 18 residues. From germline, CDR1 is SGHAT and CDR2 FQNNGV. The DNA of the CDR3 is TGTGCCAGCAGCTTAGACCAACCCGGGACAGGGAACACCGGGGAGCTGTTTTTT. Translation gives CASSLDQPGTGNTGELFF.

In this sample, this clonotype turned up a few times. The chain uses TRBV27 and TRBJ1-4, with D uncertain. V dropped 2 bases and J dropped 0 bases, with 7 bases sitting between them. The CDR3 length is 15 residues. Germline V gene sequence: CDR1 MNHEY, CDR2 SMNVEV (reference sequence). CDR3 in amino acids: CASSLLYATNEKLFF. As DNA, the CDR3 is TGTGCCAGCAGTTTACTCTATGCAACTAATGAAAAACTGTTTTTT.

This chain connects TRBV2 to TRBJ2-3; TRBD2 is a possible D gene (6 bases). Germline V gene lookup returns CDR1 SNHLY and CDR2 FYNNEI. With 8 bases removed from V and 0 bases from J, the gap between germline ends came to 18 bases. The CDR3 is 16 amino acids. The CDR3 DNA follows: TGTGCCAGCCGGGAGTACCCCGGGACTAGCACAGATACGCAGTATTTT. Amino acids: CASREYPGTSTDTQYF.